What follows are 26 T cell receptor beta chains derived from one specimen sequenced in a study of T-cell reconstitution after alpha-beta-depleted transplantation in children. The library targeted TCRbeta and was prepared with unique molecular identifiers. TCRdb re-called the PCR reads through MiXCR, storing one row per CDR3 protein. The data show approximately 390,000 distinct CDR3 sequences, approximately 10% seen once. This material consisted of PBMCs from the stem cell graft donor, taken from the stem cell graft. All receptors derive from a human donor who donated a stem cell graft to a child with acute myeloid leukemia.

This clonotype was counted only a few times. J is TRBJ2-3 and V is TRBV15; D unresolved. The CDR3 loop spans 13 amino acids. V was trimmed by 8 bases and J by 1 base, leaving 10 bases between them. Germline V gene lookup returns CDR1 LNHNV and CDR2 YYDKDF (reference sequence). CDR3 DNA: TGTGCCACCCACAACTCCGGCACAGATACGCAGTATTTT. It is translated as CATHNSGTDTQYF.

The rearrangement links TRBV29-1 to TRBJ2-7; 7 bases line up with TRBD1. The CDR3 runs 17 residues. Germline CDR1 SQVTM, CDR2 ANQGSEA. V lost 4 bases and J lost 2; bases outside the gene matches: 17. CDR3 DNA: TGCAGCGTTGTATGGGTCGACCGACGGGACAGCACCTACGAGCAGTACTTC. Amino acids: CSVVWVDRRDSTYEQYF.

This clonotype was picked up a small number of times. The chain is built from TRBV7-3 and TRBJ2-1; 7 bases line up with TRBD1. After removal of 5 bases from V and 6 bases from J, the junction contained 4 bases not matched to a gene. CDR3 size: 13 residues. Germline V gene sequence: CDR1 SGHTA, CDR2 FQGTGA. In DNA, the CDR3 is TGTGCCAGCAGCGTCGGGACAGCCAATGAGCAGTTCTTC. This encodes CASSVGTANEQFF.

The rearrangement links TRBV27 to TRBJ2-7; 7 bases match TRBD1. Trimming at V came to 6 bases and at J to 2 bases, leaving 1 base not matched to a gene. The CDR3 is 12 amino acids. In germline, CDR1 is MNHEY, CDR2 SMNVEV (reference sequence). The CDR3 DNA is TGTGCCAGCAGAGGGGGCGCCTACGAGCAGTACTTC. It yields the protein CASRGGAYEQYF.

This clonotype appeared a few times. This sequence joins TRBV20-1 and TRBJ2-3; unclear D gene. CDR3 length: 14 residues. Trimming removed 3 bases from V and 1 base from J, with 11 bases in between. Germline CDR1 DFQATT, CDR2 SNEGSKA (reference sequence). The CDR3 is CSASGFAGTDTQYF. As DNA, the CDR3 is TGCAGTGCTAGTGGTTTTGCGGGCACAGATACGCAGTATTTT.

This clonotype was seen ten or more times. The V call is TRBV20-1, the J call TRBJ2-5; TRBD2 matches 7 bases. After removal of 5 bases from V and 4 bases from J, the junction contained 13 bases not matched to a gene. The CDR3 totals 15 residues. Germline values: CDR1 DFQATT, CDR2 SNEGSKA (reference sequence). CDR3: CSAQIARPGGETQYF. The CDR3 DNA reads TGCAGTGCTCAGATTGCTCGGCCGGGAGGAGAGACCCAGTACTTC.

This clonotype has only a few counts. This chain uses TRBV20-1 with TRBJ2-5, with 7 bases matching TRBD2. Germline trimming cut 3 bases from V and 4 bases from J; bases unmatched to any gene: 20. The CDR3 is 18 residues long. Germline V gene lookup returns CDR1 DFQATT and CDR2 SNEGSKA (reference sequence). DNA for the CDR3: TGCAGTGCTAGGTCCCCCTTCCCGGGACTAAAAAAGGGAGAGACCCAGTACTTC. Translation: CSARSPFPGLKKGETQYF.

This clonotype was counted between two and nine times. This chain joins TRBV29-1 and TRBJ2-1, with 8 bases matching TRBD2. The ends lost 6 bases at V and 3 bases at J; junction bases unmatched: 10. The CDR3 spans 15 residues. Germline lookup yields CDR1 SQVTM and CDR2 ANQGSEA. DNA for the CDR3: TGCAGCGTAGGCGGGGCGGGGGGTCACTACAATGAGCAGTTCTTC. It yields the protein CSVGGAGGHYNEQFF.

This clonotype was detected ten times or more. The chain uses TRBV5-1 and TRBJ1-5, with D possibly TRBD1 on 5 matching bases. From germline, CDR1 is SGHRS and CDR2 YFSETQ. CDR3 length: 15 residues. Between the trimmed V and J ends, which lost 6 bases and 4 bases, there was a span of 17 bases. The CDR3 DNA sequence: TGCGCCAGCAAGCCCGGGGCGAATAATAATCAGCCCCAGCATTTT. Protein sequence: CASKPGANNNQPQHF.

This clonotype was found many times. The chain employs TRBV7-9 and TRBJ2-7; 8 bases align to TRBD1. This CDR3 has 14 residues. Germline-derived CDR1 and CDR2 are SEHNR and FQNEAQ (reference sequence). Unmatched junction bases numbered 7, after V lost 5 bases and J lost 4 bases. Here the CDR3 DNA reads TGTGCCAGCAGCCCCCCAGGGGGCAGGTACGAGCAGTACTTC. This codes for CASSPPGGRYEQYF.

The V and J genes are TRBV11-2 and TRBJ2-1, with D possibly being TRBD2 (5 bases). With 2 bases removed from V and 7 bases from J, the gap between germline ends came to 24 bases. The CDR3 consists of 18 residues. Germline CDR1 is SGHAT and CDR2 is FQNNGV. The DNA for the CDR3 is TGTGCCAGCAGCTTAATCCGATCAGGAGGAGGTAGGGAAAATGAGCAGTTCTTC. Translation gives CASSLIRSGGGRENEQFF.

CDR3 protein: CASSPGALYGYTF. The CDR3, as DNA: TGTGCCAGCAGTCCGGGGGCACTCTATGGCTACACCTTC. The rearrangement links TRBV27 to TRBJ1-2; the D gene is possibly TRBD1 (6 bases). The V end was cut by 5 bases, the J end by 4 bases, with 11 bases between. Germline CDR1 reads MNHEY; CDR2 reads SMNVEV (reference sequence). The CDR3 sequence is 13 residues long.

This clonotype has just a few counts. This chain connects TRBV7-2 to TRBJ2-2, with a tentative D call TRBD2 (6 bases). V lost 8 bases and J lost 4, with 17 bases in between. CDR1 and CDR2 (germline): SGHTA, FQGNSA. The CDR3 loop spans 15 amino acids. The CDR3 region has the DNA TGTGCCAGCGCACATCGTGGAGGGAGCACCGGGGAGCTGTTTTTT. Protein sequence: CASAHRGGSTGELFF. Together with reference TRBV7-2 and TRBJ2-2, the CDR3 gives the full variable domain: GAGVSQSPSNKVTEKGKDVELRCDPISGHTALYWYRQSLGQGLEFLIYFQGNSAPDKSGLPSDRFSAERTGGSVSTLTIQRTQQEDSAVYLCASAHRGGSTGELFFGEGSRLTVL.

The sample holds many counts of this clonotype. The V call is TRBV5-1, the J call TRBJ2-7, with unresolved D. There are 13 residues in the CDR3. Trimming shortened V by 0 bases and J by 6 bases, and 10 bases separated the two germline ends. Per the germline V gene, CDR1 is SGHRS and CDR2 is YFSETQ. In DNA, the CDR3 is TGCGCCAGCAGCTTGGAAGGTCTTAGCGAGCAGTACTTC. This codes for CASSLEGLSEQYF.

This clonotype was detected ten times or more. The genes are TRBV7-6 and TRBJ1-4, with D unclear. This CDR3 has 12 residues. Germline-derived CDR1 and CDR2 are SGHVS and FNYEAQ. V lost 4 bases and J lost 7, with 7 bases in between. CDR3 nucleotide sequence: TGTGCCAGCAGCTCCCGGGGTGAAAAACTGTTTTTT. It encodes CASSSRGEKLFF.

The CDR3 region has the DNA TGTGCCAGCAGAGGGGACGGCACTCCTAACTATGGCTACACCTTC. Translating it yields CASRGDGTPNYGYTF. This chain uses TRBV6-1 with TRBJ1-2; possibly TRBD1 for D (5 bases). Per germline, CDR1 MNHNS and CDR2 SASEGT. V shed 6 bases and J shed 0 bases, with 14 bases lying between them. The CDR3 sequence is 15 residues long.

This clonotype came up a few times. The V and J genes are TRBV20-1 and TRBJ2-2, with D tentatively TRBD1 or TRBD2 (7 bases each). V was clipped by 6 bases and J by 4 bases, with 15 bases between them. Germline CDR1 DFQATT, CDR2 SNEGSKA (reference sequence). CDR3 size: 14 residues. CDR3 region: CSASQGGVTGELFF. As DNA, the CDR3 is TGCAGTGCCTCGCAGGGGGGGGTCACCGGGGAGCTGTTTTTT.

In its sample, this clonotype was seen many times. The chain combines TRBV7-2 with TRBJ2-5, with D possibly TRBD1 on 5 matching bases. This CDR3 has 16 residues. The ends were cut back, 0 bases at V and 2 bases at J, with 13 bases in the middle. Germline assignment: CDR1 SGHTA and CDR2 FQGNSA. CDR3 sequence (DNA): TGTGCCAGCAGCTTAGCGGGGCGTGCATCACAAGAGACCCAGTACTTC. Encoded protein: CASSLAGRASQETQYF.

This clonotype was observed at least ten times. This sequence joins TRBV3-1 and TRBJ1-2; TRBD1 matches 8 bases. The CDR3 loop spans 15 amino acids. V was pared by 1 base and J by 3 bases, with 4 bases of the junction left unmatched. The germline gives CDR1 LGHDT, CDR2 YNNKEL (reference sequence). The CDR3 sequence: CASSQGPTGDYGYTF. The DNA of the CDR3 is TGTGCCAGCAGCCAAGGACCGACAGGGGACTATGGCTACACCTTC. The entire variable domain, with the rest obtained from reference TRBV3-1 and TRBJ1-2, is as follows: DTAVSQTPKYLVTQMGNDKSIKCEQNLGHDTMYWYKQDSKKFLKIMFSYNNKELIINETVPNRFSPKSPDKAHLNLHINSLELGDSAVYFCASSQGPTGDYGYTFGSGTRLTVV.

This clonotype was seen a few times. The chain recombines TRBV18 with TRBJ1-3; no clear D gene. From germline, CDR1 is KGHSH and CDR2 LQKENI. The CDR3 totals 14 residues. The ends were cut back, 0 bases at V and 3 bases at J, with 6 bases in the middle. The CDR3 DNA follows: TGTGCCAGCTCACCACCGAAGATTGGAAACACCATATATTTT. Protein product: CASSPPKIGNTIYF.

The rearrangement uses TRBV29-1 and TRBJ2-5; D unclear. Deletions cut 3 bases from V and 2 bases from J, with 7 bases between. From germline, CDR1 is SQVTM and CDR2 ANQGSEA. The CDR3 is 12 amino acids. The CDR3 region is CSVDMGQETQYF. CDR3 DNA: TGCAGCGTTGACATGGGTCAAGAGACCCAGTACTTC.

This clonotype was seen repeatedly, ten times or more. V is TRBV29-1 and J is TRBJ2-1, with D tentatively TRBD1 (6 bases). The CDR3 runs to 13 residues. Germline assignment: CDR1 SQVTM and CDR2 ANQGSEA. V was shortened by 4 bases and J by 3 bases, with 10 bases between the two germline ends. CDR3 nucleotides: TGCAGCGTTGGGCCGGACAGCTACAATGAGCAGTTCTTC. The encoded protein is CSVGPDSYNEQFF.

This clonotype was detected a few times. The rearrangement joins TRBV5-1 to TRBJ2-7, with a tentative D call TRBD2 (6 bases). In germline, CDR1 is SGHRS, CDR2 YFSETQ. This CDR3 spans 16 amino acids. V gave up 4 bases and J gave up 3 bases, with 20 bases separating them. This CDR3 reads CASSPLIAGLNYEQYF. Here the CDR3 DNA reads TGCGCCAGCAGCCCGCTGATTGCGGGGCTAAACTACGAGCAGTACTTC.

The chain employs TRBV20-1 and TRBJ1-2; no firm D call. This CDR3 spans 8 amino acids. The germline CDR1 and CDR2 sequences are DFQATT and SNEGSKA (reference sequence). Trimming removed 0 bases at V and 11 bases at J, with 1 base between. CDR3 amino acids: CSARDYTF. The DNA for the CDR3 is TGCAGTGCTAGAGATTACACCTTC.

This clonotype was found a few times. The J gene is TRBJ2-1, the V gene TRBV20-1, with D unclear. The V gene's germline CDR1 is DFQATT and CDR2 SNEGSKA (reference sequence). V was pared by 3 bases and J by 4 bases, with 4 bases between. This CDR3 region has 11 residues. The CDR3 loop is CSASGYNEQFF. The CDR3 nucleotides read TGCAGTGCTAGCGGTTACAATGAGCAGTTCTTC.

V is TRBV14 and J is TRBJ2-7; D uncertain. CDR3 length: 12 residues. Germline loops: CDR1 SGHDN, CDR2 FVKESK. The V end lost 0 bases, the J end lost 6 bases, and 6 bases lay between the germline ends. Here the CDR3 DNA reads TGTGCCAGCAGCCAAGACCCGTTCGAGCAGTACTTC. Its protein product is CASSQDPFEQYF. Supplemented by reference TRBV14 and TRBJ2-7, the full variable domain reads EAGVTQFPSHSVIEKGQTVTLRCDPISGHDNLYWYRRVMGKEIKFLLHFVKESKQDESGMPNNRFLAERTGGTYSTLKVQPAELEDSGVYFCASSQDPFEQYFGPGTRLTVT.